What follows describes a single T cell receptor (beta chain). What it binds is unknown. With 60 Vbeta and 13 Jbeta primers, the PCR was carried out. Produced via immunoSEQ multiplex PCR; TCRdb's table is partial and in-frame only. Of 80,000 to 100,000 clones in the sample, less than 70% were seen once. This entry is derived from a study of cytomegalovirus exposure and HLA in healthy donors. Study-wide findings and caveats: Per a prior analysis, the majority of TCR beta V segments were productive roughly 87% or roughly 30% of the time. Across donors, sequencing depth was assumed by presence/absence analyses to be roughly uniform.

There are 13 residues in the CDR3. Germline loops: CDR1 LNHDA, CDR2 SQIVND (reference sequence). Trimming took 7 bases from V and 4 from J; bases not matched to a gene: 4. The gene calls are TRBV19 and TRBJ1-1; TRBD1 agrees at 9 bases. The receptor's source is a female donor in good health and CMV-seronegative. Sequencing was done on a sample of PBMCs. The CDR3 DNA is TGTGCCAGTAAGGCGACAGGGGGCACTGAAGCTTTCTTT. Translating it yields CASKATGGTEAFF.